This paragraph covers one TCR beta chain sequence. Antigen specificity is unknown. TCRdb reprocessed the RACE reads via MiXCR and lists one record per CDR3 protein. Of about 200,000 distinct CDR3 sequences listed, about 25% are singletons. V lost 6 bases and J lost 9; bases outside the gene matches: 8. The germline V gene encodes CDR1 SGHTA and CDR2 FQGNSA. The CDR3 runs to 15 residues. This entry is derived from a study of human T cells and chemical hapten exposure. Findings and limits, study-wide: The count of PT1 expanded TCRs correlated positively with patch test score. Donors' alopecia may make their immune response differ from healthy people's.

Specified time point: patch test 3, about 24 weeks after DPC sensitization. Treatment indicated: therapeutic diphenylcyclopropenone sensitization with weekly scalp DPC. The chain joins TRBV7-2 to TRBJ2-1; 13 positions match TRBD2. This receptor was identified in a woman in her forties with alopecia areata. Some clones in this sample may be carry-over from other donors' samples. Sequenced here: whole blood, sampled in connection with sensitization to the hapten diphenylcyclopropenone (DPC). CDR3 DNA sequence: TGTGCCAGCAGTACCGGGACTAGCGGGAATGGTGAGCAGTTCTTC. Protein sequence: CASSTGTSGNGEQFF.